These 14 T cell receptor beta chains were sequenced from one sample in a study of blood T cell repertoires in COVID-19. TCRdb's table, derived via immunoSEQ multiplex PCR, lists solely in-frame clones and lacks some. The sample includes around 41,000 clones, around four fifths of them seen just once. Sequencing used peripheral blood. Source of these receptors: an elderly woman with active or convalescent COVID-19.

The chain couples TRBV14 to TRBJ2-1; maybe TRBD2 (5 bases). This CDR3 comprises 18 residues. Trimming pared 1 base from V and 0 bases from J, leaving 16 bases between. Germline CDR1 is SGHDN and CDR2 is FVKESK. The CDR3, as DNA: TGTGCCAGCAGCCAAGGACTCGGACTCCAATACTCCTACAATGAGCAGTTCTTC. This sequence encodes CASSQGLGLQYSYNEQFF.

This rearrangement joins TRBV7-8 to TRBJ2-1, with 7 bases matching TRBD2. Germline-derived CDR1 and CDR2 are SGHVS and FQNEAQ. V lost 3 bases and J lost 0; bases outside the gene matches: 5. The CDR3 is made up of 16 amino acids. This chain's CDR3 is CASSFPRESSYNEQFF. The CDR3 DNA is TGTGCCAGCAGCTTCCCGCGGGAGAGCTCCTACAATGAGCAGTTCTTC.

The chain has TRBV28 and TRBJ2-1, with 9 bases lining up with TRBD2. Germline values: CDR1 MDHEN, CDR2 SYDVKM. The CDR3 runs to 15 residues. Trimming cost V 2 bases and J 6 bases; bases outside gene matches: 5. CDR3 region: CASSLGSGRGNEQFF. CDR3 sequence (DNA): TGTGCCAGCAGTTTAGGTAGCGGGAGAGGCAATGAGCAGTTCTTC.

The chain links TRBV21-1 to TRBJ1-2; TRBD1, as called in the table, went unchecked against the DNA. TRBV21-1 is noted as a pseudogene. This CDR3 is 17 amino acids long. Written as DNA, the CDR3 is TGTGCCAGCAGCACTACCGACAGGGGATGGAGTAACTATGGCTACACCTTC. Encoded protein: CASSTTDRGWSNYGYTF.

V is TRBV9 and J is TRBJ1-2; 9 nucleotides match TRBD1. Per the germline V gene, CDR1 is SGDLS and CDR2 is YYNGEE. V lost 3 bases to trimming and J lost 7 bases; unmatched junction nucleotides: 7. This CDR3 has 14 amino acids. The CDR3 bases are TGTGCCAGCAGCGAGGACATGACAGGGGGTGGCTACACCTTC. Residues: CASSEDMTGGGYTF.

The V and J genes are TRBV24-1 and TRBJ2-1; D possibly corresponds to TRBD1 (5 bases). The CDR3 covers 12 residues. Trimming took 10 bases from V and 1 from J, leaving 7 bases between them. The germline CDR1 and CDR2 sequences are KGHDR and SFDVKD. CDR3 bases: TGTGCCACAGGGGCTTCCTACAATGAGCAGTTCTTC. Encoded protein: CATGASYNEQFF.

The CDR3 spells CATQTGAGGGYTF. CDR3 nucleotide sequence: TGTGCCACCCAGACAGGGGCCGGTGGTGGCTACACCTTC. V is TRBV3-1 (or the pseudogene TRBV3-2) and J is TRBJ1-2; 8 bases are shared with TRBD1. The V gene's germline CDR1 is LGHDT and CDR2 YNNKEL (reference sequence). The length of the CDR3 is 13 residues. After removal of 10 bases from V and 7 bases from J, the junction contained 11 bases not matched to a gene.

The chain recombines TRBV11-1 with TRBJ2-6; D not certain. The V end was cut by 2 bases, the J end by 4 bases, with 6 bases between. The CDR3 runs to 14 residues. Germline loops: CDR1 SGHAT, CDR2 FQDESV (reference sequence). For the CDR3, the DNA is TGTGCCAGCAGCTTACCCGCGGGGGCCAACGTCCTGACTTTC. Encoded protein: CASSLPAGANVLTF.

The chain combines TRBV2 with TRBJ1-1, with 9 bases that match TRBD1. The CDR3 runs to 14 residues. The germline V gene encodes CDR1 SNHLY and CDR2 FYNNEI. V trimming: 6 bases; J trimming: 7 bases; junction bases outside the gene matches: 9. CDR3: CASRTRDRVGEAFF. Written as DNA, the CDR3 is TGTGCCAGCAGAACTCGGGACAGGGTCGGTGAAGCTTTCTTT.

This chain links TRBV7-9 with TRBJ1-5; D is uncertain. Trimming cost V 2 bases and J 5 bases, with 7 bases left between them. There are 13 residues in the CDR3. CDR1 is SEHNR and CDR2 is FQNEAQ in the germline V gene (reference sequence). CDR3 sequence: CASSLSGDQPQHF. CDR3 sequence (DNA): TGTGCCAGCAGCTTAAGCGGCGATCAGCCCCAGCATTTT.

This chain links TRBV27 with TRBJ2-5; D is possibly TRBD1 (6 bases). V was pared by 6 bases and J by 5 bases, with 19 bases between. Germline loops: CDR1 MNHEY, CDR2 SMNVEV (reference sequence). The CDR3 is made up of 15 amino acids. The CDR3 loop is CASSSRGAVGETQYF. The CDR3 region has the DNA TGTGCCAGCAGCTCCAGGGGAGCGGTGGGGGAGACCCAGTACTTC.

In nucleotides, the CDR3 is TGTGCCAGCAGCTCTGCGTTAGCGGGACAGAATGAGCAGTTCTTC. This codes for CASSSALAGQNEQFF. J is TRBJ2-1 and V is TRBV7-3, with D perhaps TRBD2 (8 bases). Trimming took 4 bases from V and 7 from J, leaving 17 bases between them. The CDR3 length is 15 residues. Germline V lookup: CDR1 SGHTA, CDR2 FQGTGA.

This chain links TRBV4-1 with TRBJ1-1; 8 nucleotides agree with TRBD1. This CDR3 region has 14 residues. The junction had 5 bases not matched to a gene; V was cut back by 2 bases and J by 6 bases. The germline V gene has CDR1 MGHRA and CDR2 YSYEKL. Written as DNA, the CDR3 is TGCGCCAGCAGCCAAATTGACAGGGGACCTGAAGCTTTCTTT. This gives the protein CASSQIDRGPEAFF.

The chain uses TRBV27 and TRBJ1-2; 7 bases fit TRBD1. Germline loops: CDR1 MNHEY, CDR2 SMNVEV (reference sequence). The CDR3 has 12 residues. The junction had 5 bases not matched to a gene; V was cut back by 8 bases and J by 5 bases. CDR3 in DNA: TGTGCCAGCGGGACAGTGAAATATGGCTACACCTTC. This encodes CASGTVKYGYTF.